This T cell receptor (beta chain) was recorded in a study of preoperative IRX-2 immunotherapy in early breast cancer. The V gene's germline CDR1 is WSHSY and CDR2 SAAADI. CDR3 length: 17 residues. V lost 4 bases, J lost 6 bases, and 23 bases lay in between. Sequencing used immunoSEQ multiplex PCR; TCRdb keeps in-frame clones, though not all of them. The sample includes 25,000 to 30,000 clones, about 90% of them seen just once. Treatment denoted: preoperative locoregional IRX-2 cytokine immunotherapy. This phase Ib study tested locoregional IRX-2 cytokine immunotherapy given before surgery. This clonotype originated in a human donor with breast cancer. This chain joins TRBV10-2 and TRBJ2-3, with D possibly TRBD2 on 7 matching bases. The specimen was obtained from a patient treated with IRX-2 immunotherapy. This CDR3 is CASSGLQKAGAEDTQYF. The CDR3 bases are TGCGCCAGCAGTGGCCTCCAAAAGGCGGGGGCGGAGGATACGCAGTATTTT.